This is a list of T cell receptor beta chains from one sample in a study of T cell responses to AZD1222 COVID-19 vaccine. Assay used: immunoSEQ multiplex PCR; TCRdb lists only in-frame clones, some missing. The table includes 90,000 to 150,000 clones, approximately 91% detected once. Here the sequenced sample was peripheral blood, taken on day 0 of AZD1222 vaccination. Every receptor here comes from an adult in good health. CDR3s include the opening cysteine and the closing phenylalanine or tryptophan. A D gene is named only where the DNA matches it firmly. The size entry is marked missing in some rows and otherwise reads once, few, many or a size class.

TRBV5-1	-	TRBJ1-1	TRBD1	TGCGCCAGCAGCCTGGGACAGGGGGAGGGGAACACTGAAGCTTTCTTT	CASSLGQGEGNTEAFF
TRBV10-1	-	TRBJ2-3	-	TGCGCCAGCAGTGAGCCTTTAGACACCAAGAGCACAGATACGCAGTATTTT	CASSEPLDTKSTDTQYF
TRBV10-3	-	TRBJ2-7	-	TGTGCCATTAGAGAATCAGGGACGACCTACGAGCAGTACTTC	CAIRESGTTYEQYF
TRBV6-2/TRBV6-3	-	TRBJ2-3	-	TGTGCCAGCAGTTACTCCCGGTTAGGGCCGGCAGATACGCAGTATTTT	CASSYSRLGPADTQYF
TRBV19	-	TRBJ1-6	-	TGTGCCAGTAGTACGAAGGAGAATTCACCCCTCCACTTT	CASSTKENSPLHF
TRBV18	once	TRBJ1-2	-	TGTGCCAGCTCACCCCAGGCTCGGGGGGATAACTATGGCTACACCTTC	CASSPQARGDNYGYTF
TRBV7-9	-	TRBJ1-1	TRBD1	TGTGCCAGCAGCCCAACAACAGGGGGCTACACTGAAGCTTTCTTT	CASSPTTGGYTEAFF
TRBV2	-	TRBJ1-2	-	TGTGCCAGCAGAGGGGACACCCCCCGAGGTGGCTACACCTTC	CASRGDTPRGGYTF
TRBV19	-	TRBJ1-2	-	TGTGCCAGTAGTATCTGGACGACGGGGGACTATGGCTACACCTTC	CASSIWTTGDYGYTF
TRBV10-3	-	TRBJ1-2	-	TGTGCCATCAGTGAAGGGGGGCACGGCTATGGCTACACCTTC	CAISEGGHGYGYTF
TRBV19	-	TRBJ2-7	-	TGTGCCAGTAGTATCGTGGGCAGTACCTACGAGCAGTACTTC	CASSIVGSTYEQYF
TRBV4-3	-	TRBJ1-2	TRBD1	TGCGCCAGCAGCCAAGACAGGGGGATAAACTATGGCTACACCTTC	CASSQDRGINYGYTF
TRBV7-9	-	TRBJ2-5	TRBD2	TGTGCCAGCAGCTCAGGACTAGCGGGCGCGGCGAGTGGGGAGACCCAGTACTTC	CASSSGLAGAASGETQYF
TRBV9	-	TRBJ1-1	TRBD1	TGTGCCAGCAGCGCGCAAGTTGCAGGGGGTCACACTGAAGCTTTCTTT	CASSAQVAGGHTEAFF
TRBV7-3	-	TRBJ2-4	-	TGTGCCAGCAGCGCGGAGCACAGGCCCGGTGGCATTCAGTACTTC	CASSAEHRPGGIQYF
TRBV7-6	-	TRBJ1-5	-	TGTGCCAGCAGCTTAGAACCCAGGGGTAGGAGCAATCAGCCCCAGCATTTT	CASSLEPRGRSNQPQHF
TRBV19	-	TRBJ1-1	-	TGTGCCAGTAGTATAGGGCGAGGGGACACTGAAGCTTTCTTT	CASSIGRGDTEAFF
TRBV5-5	-	TRBJ2-7	TRBD1	TGTGCCAGCAGCCGGGGGGACAGGGGGCCGTACGAGCAGTACTTC	CASSRGDRGPYEQYF
TRBV3-1/TRBV3-2	-	TRBJ1-1	-	TGTGCCAGCAGCCAAGGAATTGGGACACCCACCCGGGGCACTGAAGCTTTCTTT	CASSQGIGTPTRGTEAFF
TRBV14	-	TRBJ2-4	-	TGTGCCAGCAGCCATGGGGCCTTCCAGTACTTC	CASSHGAFQYF
TRBV6-5	-	TRBJ2-7	-	TGTGCCAGCAGTTTTCATCACGAGCAGTACTTC	CASSFHHEQYF
TRBV24-1	-	TRBJ1-5	-	TGTGCCACCAGTGATTTGGGGCTAAATCAGCCCCAGCATTTT	CATSDLGLNQPQHF
TRBV18	-	TRBJ1-1	-	TGTGCCAGCTGCGGGGAGGGGAACACTGAAGCTTTCTTT	CASCGEGNTEAFF
TRBV12-3/TRBV12-4	once	TRBJ2-7	-	TGTGCCAGCAGTTCCGACACCTACGAGCAGTACTTC	CASSSDTYEQYF
TRBV30	-	TRBJ1-4	-	TGTGCCTGGAGTGTAGGCAGGAGCGAAAAACTGTTTTTT	CAWSVGRSEKLFF
TRBV7-2	-	TRBJ1-4	TRBD1	TGTGCCAGCACCCCGACAGGGGAGCTAGGGGAAAAACTGTTTTTT	CASTPTGELGEKLFF
TRBV11-2	once	TRBJ2-2	TRBD1	TGTGCCAGCAGCTTAGTCCCAGGGGGTTACCCGAACACCGGGGAGCTGTTTTTT	CASSLVPGGYPNTGELFF
TRBV4-3	-	TRBJ2-7	TRBD1	TGCGCCAGCAGCCATGGGACAGGGATGACTTACGAGCAGTACTTC	CASSHGTGMTYEQYF
TRBV2	few	TRBJ2-7	-	TGTGCCAGCAGCGGAGCAGGAGACAGCAGAGAGTTC	CASSGAGDSREF
TRBV19	-	TRBJ2-1	-	TGTGCCTTATCACCGCAGGGGGGGGGAAGCAATGAGCAGTTCTTC	CALSPQGGGSNEQFF
TRBV7-2	-	TRBJ1-5	-	TGTGCCAGCAGCTTAAGGGGCCAGCCCCCCAATCAGCCCCAGCATTTT	CASSLRGQPPNQPQHF
TRBV19	-	TRBJ2-2	-	TGTGCCAGTAGCACCGGGACGGTGAACACCGGGGAGCTGTTTTTT	CASSTGTVNTGELFF
TRBV7-2	-	TRBJ2-3	TRBD2	TGTGCCAGCAGCCCCGCTAGCGGACCCACAGATACGCAGTATTTT	CASSPASGPTDTQYF
TRBV4-3	-	TRBJ2-4	-	TGCGCCAGCAGCCAAGATTCATGGGAAGCCAACATTCAGTACTTC	CASSQDSWEANIQYF
TRBV5-5	-	TRBJ1-5	-	TGTGCCAGCAGCTCGCCCCGTGGGGACACCAATCAGCCCCAGCATTTT	CASSSPRGDTNQPQHF
TRBV19	-	TRBJ2-1	TRBD1	TGTGCCAGTAGTATAGGGGGAGACAGGGCTCTGTACAATGAGCAGTTCTTC	CASSIGGDRALYNEQFF
TRBV5-4	-	TRBJ2-5	-	TGTGCCTGCTCCCCGGGGCCTGGGGAGACCCAGTACTTC	CACSPGPGETQYF
TRBV25-1	-	TRBJ1-6	TRBD1	TGTGCCAGCAGTACCGGGACAGGGCTTAATTCACCCCTCCACTTT	CASSTGTGLNSPLHF
TRBV7-2	-	TRBJ2-7	TRBD1	TGTGCCTCACGGATGGGACAGAGCTCCTACGAGCAGTACTTC	CASRMGQSSYEQYF
TRBV19	-	TRBJ1-2	-	TGTGCCAGTAGTATAGTGGGGGCTTCCAACTATGGCTACACCTTC	CASSIVGASNYGYTF
TRBV20-1	-	TRBJ1-6	-	TGCAGTGCTAGAGTAGATTCACCCCTCCACTTT	CSARVDSPLHF